Listed here is a single T cell receptor beta chain. This clonotype showed up just a few times. The antigen it binds to is not known. Base qualities are missing; no much larger clone stands one base away. Libraries were built with 5' RACE. The instrument given in TCRdb is Illumina HiSeq 2500. A second roughly 7 to 11 cycle PCR used a sample-barcoded 5' primer and a J-beta primer mix. A unique molecular identifier was introduced onto each TCR beta cDNA molecule by a template-switch 5' adaptor carrying 12 random nucleotides. Each sample yielded at least 3 million CDR3-containing paired-end reads. All of the RNA was converted into first-strand cDNA using the Mint cDNA synthesis kit, with a TRBC-specific oligonucleotide serving as the primer. Following uracil-DNA glycosylase treatment, all cDNA underwent a first 18-cycle PCR with the universal primers M1SS and BC2_uni_R. In the authors' own workflow: For normalization, 1 million high-quality reads, each with a distinct molecular identifier, were randomly selected from each sample. Reads sharing molecular identifiers were discarded rather than binned into consensus sequences. MiTCR, set to a Q25 quality threshold and the strictest error-elimination algorithm, was used for CDR3 identification, clonotype clustering and error correction. Lower-bound total TCR beta diversity was estimated with a nonparametric unseen species model using Euler transformation. TCRdb reprocessing: public reads trimmed at Q25 with fastp, clones called with MiXCR, in-frame beta chains kept. Rows are unified per CDR3 protein, each entry keeping the most common DNA and genes. TCRdb, not the original authors, processed these V and J calls. The sample profile shows 700,000 or so distinct CDR3 sequences; 22% of them were found once. The ten most abundant clones make up 22% of the sample.

CDR1 and CDR2 are read off the germline V gene as MDHEN and SYDVKM. Its CDR3 holds 18 amino acids, cysteine through phenylalanine. This entry keeps only the CDR3 DNA: 54 bases, framed from base 1. V is reduced by 6 bases and J by 5 bases, leaving a spacing of 26 bases between them. The data derive from a study of blood T cells in healthy people across ages (dated by TCRdb to about 2015). With respect to the entire study: In model experiments, template switching captured roughly one uniquely barcoded TCR beta cDNA molecule for every two T cells. The study measured age-related changes in TCR beta repertoire diversity using deep sequencing normalized with unique cDNA molecular identifiers. Donors were grouped into four age groups: young (average 16 years), middle-aged (roughly 38), aged (roughly 62) and long-lived (approximately 82). To avoid experimental bias, donors of different ages were distributed randomly across sequencing lanes. Two additional independent replicas of 1 million unique cDNA reads from the same blood draw were analyzed for two donors (one aged 18 to 30 and one aged 80 or older).

Overall results and qualifications from the work: A strong correlation was found between observed TCR beta diversity and the percentage of naive T cells measured by flow cytometry. The long-lived group showed more naive CD4+ T cells, fewer expanded clones and increased TCR diversity than the aged group, suggesting age selection. Donor CMV infection status was unknown, potentially confounding age-related changes in expanded clonotypes. Since profiling was done on bulk unsorted PBMCs, naive and antigen-experienced compartments could not be conclusively compared. Estimates of total diversity based on one million sequenced T cells were regarded as lower bounds and as underestimates. As age increased, observed TCR beta diversity per million T cells dropped in a roughly linear way, and a significant reduction was already evident by age about 40.

Systemically healthy Caucasian individuals from Russia, roughly 40 in total and aged roughly 6 to 100 years, were included as donors. Around 10 milliliters of peripheral blood were drawn from each donor into EDTA-treated Vacutainer tubes. Ficoll-Paque density-gradient centrifugation was used to isolate PBMCs, with at least 6 million per sample. Trizol reagent was used to extract total RNA from PBMCs, with at least 6 micrograms per sample. The percentages of naive CD45RAhigh/CD27high T cells were determined by flow cytometry on a PBMC aliquot from every donor. The TCR comes from a man aged 65 to 79 in good health. The V gene is TRBV28 and the J gene is TRBJ2-1; 5 matching bases give a weak D call of TRBD1. The sequencing input was blood. The base sequence is TGTGCCAGCAGAGGGGCAGTCCGGAGAATCAGACAAGACAATGAGCAGTTCTTC. The encoded protein is CASRGAVRRIRQDNEQFF.